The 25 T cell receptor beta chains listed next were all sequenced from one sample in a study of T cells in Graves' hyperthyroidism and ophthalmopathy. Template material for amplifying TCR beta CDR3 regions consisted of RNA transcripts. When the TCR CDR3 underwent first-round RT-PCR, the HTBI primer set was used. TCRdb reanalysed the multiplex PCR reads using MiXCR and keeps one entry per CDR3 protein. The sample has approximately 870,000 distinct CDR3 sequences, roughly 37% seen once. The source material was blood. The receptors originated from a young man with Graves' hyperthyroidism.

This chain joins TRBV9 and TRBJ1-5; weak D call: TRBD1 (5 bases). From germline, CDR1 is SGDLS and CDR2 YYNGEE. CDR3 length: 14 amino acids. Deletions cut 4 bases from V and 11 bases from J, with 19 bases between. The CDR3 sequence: CASSQEGRGETQHF. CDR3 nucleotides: TGTGCCAGCAGCCAGGAAGGGAGGGGAGAGACCCAGCATTTT.

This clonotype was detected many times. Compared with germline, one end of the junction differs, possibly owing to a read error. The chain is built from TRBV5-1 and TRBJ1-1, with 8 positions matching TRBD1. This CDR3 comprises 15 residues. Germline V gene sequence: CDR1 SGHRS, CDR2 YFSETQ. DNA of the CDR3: TGTGCCAGCAGTTTGGTTGGACAGGGTAACACTGAAGCTTTCTTT. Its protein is CASSLVGQGNTEAFF. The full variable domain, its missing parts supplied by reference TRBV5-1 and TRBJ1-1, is KAGVTQTPRYLIKTRGQQVTLSCSPISGHRSVSWYQQTPGQGLQFLFEYFSETQRNKGNFPGRFSGRQFSNSRSEMNVSTLELGDSALYLCASSLVGQGNTEAFFGQGTRLTVV.

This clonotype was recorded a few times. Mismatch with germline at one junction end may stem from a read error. The CDR3 DNA sequence: TGTGTCAGCAGCGCCGGGGGGAAGACCCAGTACTTC. Amino acids: CVSSAGGKTQYF. The chain has TRBV12-3 or TRBV12-4 and TRBJ2-5, with 7 bases identical to TRBD2. The CDR3 runs to 12 residues.

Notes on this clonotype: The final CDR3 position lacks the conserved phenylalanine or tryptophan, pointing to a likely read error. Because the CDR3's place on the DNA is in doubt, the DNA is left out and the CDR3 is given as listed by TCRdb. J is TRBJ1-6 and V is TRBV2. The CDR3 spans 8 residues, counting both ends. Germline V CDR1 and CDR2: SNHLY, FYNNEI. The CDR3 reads CASSPDPS.

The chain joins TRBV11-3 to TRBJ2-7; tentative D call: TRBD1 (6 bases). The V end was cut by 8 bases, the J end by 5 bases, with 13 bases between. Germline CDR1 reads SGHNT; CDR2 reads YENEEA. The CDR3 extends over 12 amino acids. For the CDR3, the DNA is TGTGCCAGCGAGGGGGTGGGTCACGAGCAGTACTTC. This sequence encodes CASEGVGHEQYF.

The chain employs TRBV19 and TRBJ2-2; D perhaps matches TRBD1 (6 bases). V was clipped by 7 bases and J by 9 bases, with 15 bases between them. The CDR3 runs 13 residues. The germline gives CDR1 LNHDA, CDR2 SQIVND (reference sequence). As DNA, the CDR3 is TGTGCCAGTATGGGGGCTTTAGGGCGGGAGCTGTTTTTT. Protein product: CASMGALGRELFF.

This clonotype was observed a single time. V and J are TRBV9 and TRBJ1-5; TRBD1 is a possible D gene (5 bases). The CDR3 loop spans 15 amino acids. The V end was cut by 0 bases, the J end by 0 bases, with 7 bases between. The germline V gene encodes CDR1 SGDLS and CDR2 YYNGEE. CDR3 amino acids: CASSVVGVSNQPQHF. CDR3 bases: TGTGCCAGCAGCGTAGTAGGGGTTAGCAATCAGCCCCAGCATTTT.

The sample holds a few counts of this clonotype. Written as DNA, the CDR3 is TGCAGCGTCGGACAGACCTACGAGCAGTACTTC. Protein: CSVGQTYEQYF. V usage is TRBV29-1 and J usage is TRBJ2-7; perhaps TRBD1 as D (6 bases). There are 11 residues in the CDR3. Trimming removed 6 bases from V and 2 bases from J, with 8 bases in between. Germline values: CDR1 SQVTM, CDR2 ANQGSEA.

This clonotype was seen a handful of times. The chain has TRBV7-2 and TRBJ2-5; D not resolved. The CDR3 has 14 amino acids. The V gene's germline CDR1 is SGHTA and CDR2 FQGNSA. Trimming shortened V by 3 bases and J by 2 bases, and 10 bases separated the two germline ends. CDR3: CASSFQSMQETQYF. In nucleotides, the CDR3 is TGTGCCAGCAGCTTCCAGTCTATGCAAGAGACCCAGTACTTC.

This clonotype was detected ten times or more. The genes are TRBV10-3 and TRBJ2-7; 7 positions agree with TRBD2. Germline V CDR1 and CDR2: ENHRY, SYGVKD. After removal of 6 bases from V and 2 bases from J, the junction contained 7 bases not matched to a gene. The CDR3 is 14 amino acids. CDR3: CAIRAGSGAYEQYF. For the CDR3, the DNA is TGTGCCATCAGGGCGGGGAGCGGGGCCTACGAGCAGTACTTC.

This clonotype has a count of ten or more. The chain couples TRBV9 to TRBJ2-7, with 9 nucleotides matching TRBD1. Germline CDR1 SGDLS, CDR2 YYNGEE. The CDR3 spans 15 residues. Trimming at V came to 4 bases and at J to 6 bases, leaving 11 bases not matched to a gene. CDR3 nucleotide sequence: TGTGCCAGCAGCACTGGGGGTGGACAGGGGTTCGAGCAGTACTTC. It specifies CASSTGGGQGFEQYF.

The CDR3 here is CASSARTHNGYTF. The DNA for the CDR3 is TGTGCCAGCAGTGCCCGGACGCATAATGGCTACACCTTC. V is TRBV2 and J is TRBJ1-2; D gene unclear. Germline CDR1 SNHLY, CDR2 FYNNEI. The CDR3 length is 13 residues. V shed 4 bases and J shed 6 bases, with 12 bases lying between them.

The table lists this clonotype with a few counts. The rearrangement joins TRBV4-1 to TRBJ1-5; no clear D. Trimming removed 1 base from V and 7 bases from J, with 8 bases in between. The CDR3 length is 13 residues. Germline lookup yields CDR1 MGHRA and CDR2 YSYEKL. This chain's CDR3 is CASSQVTEQPQHF. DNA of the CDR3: TGCGCCAGCAGCCAAGTGACCGAACAGCCCCAGCATTTT.

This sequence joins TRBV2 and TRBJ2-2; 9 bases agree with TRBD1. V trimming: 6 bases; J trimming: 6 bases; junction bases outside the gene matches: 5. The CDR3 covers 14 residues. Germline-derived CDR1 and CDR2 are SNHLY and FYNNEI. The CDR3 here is CASRWTGDAGELFF. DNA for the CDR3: TGTGCCAGCAGATGGACAGGGGATGCCGGGGAGCTGTTTTTT.

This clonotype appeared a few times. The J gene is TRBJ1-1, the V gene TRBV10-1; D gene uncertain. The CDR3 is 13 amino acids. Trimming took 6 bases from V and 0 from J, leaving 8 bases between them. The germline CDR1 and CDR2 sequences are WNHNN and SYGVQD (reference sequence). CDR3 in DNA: TGCGCCAGCAGATCCAGGTTGAACACTGAAGCTTTCTTT. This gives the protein CASRSRLNTEAFF.

The CDR3 is CASISLRDTHTEAFF. The CDR3 DNA reads as TGTGCCAGTATCTCCTTGAGGGACACCCACACTGAAGCTTTCTTT. The rearrangement links TRBV19 to TRBJ1-1; D perhaps matches TRBD1 (6 bases). The CDR3 runs 15 residues. The V end lost 7 bases, the J end lost 3 bases, and 18 bases lay between the germline ends. Germline V gene sequence: CDR1 LNHDA, CDR2 SQIVND (reference sequence).

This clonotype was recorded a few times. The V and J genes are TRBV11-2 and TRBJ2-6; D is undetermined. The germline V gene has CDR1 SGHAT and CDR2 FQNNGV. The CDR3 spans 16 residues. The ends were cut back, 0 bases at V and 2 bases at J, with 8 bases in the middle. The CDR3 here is CASSLDHTAGANVLTF. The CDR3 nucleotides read TGTGCCAGCAGCTTAGATCATACGGCTGGGGCCAACGTCCTGACTTTC.

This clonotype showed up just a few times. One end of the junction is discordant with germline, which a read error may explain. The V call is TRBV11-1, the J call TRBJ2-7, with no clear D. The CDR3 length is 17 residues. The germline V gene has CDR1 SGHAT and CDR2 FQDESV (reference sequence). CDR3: CASSLVRLPEFATEQYF. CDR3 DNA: TGCGCCAGCAGCTTGGTGAGGCTCCCGGAGTTCGCTACGGAGCAGTACTTC. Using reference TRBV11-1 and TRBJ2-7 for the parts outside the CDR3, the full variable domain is EAEVAQSPRYKITEKSQAVAFWCDPISGHATLYWYRQILGQGPELLVQFQDESVVDDSQLPKDRFSAERLKGVDSTLKIQPAELGDSAMYLCASSLVRLPEFATEQYFGPGTRLTVT.

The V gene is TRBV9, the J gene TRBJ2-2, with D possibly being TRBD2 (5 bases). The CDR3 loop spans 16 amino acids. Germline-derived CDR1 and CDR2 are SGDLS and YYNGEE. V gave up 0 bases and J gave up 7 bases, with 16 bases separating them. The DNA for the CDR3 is TGTGCCAGCAGCGTAGCTCTTCGGGGAGAGGGCGGGGAGCTGTTTTTT. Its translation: CASSVALRGEGGELFF.

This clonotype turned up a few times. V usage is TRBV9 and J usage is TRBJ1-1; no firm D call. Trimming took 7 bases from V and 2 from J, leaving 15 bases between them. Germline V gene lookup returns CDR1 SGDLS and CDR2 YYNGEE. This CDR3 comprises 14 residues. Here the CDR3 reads CASSSDLGNTEAFF. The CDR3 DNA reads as TGTGCCAGCTCGTCCGATTTGGGCAACACTGAAGCTTTCTTT.

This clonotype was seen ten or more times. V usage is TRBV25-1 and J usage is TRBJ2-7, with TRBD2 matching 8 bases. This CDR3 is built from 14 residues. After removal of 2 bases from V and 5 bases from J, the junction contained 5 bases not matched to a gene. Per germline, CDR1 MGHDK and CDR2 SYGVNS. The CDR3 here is CASSEGAGGHEQYF. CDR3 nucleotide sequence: TGTGCCAGCAGTGAAGGGGCGGGAGGTCACGAGCAGTACTTC.

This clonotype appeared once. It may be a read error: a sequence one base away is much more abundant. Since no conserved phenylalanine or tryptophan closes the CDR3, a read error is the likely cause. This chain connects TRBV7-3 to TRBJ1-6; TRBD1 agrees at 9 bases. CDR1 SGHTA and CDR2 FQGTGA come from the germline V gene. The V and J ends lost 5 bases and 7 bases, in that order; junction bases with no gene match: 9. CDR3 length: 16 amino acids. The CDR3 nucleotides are TGTGCCAGCAGCCTAAACCCACAGGGGGCGAATTCACCCCTCCACTCT. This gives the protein CASSLNPQGANSPLHS.

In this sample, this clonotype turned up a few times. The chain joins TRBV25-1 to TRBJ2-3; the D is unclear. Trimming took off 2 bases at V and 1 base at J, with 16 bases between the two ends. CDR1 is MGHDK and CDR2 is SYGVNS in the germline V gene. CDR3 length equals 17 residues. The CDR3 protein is CASSERMAVKGTDTQYF. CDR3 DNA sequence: TGTGCCAGCAGTGAACGTATGGCAGTCAAAGGCACAGATACGCAGTATTTT.

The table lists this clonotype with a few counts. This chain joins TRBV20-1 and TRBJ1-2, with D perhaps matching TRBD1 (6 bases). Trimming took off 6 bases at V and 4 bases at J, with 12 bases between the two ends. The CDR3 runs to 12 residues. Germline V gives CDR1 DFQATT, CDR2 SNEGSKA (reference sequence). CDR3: CSASTGAYGYTF. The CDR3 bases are TGCAGTGCCAGCACGGGGGCCTATGGCTACACCTTC.

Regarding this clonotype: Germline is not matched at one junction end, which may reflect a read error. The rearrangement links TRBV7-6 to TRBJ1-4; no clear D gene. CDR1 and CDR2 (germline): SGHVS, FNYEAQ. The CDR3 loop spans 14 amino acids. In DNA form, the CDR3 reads TGTGTCAGCAGCCGCGACATTGATAATGAAAAACTGTTTTTT. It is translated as CVSSRDIDNEKLFF.